Shown below are 3 T cell receptor beta chains from a single sample sequenced in a study of beta chain features in type 1 diabetes. Points from the study as a whole: Type 1 diabetes patients had TCRB CDR3s that were shorter (moderately but significantly so) in all four CD4+ subsets.

Reverse transcription of all isolated RNA meant that expressed TCRB transcripts were sequenced. TCRdb's table, derived via immunoSEQ multiplex PCR, lists solely in-frame clones and lacks some. Among approximately 46,000 clones listed, approximately 43% were seen once. Their specific antigens are unknown. Sample: stem cell memory CD4+ T cells from blood. The receptors here all came from a man in his thirties or forties with type 1 diabetes.

This clone appeared a few times. The gene calls are TRBV28 and TRBJ1-1, with D perhaps matching TRBD1 (5 bases). The CDR3 is 13 amino acids. Trimming removed 5 bases from V and 3 bases from J, with 10 bases in between. The germline CDR1 and CDR2 sequences are MDHEN and SYDVKM. In DNA, the CDR3 is TGTGCCAGCAGTCAGCAAGGGGACACTGAAGCTTTCTTT. Amino acid sequence: CASSQQGDTEAFF.

This clone was seen only a few times. This chain joins TRBV7-3 and TRBJ2-1, with D perhaps TRBD2 (6 bases). Germline CDR1 and CDR2: SGHTA and FQGTGA. This CDR3 has 14 amino acids. Trimming shortened V by 4 bases and J by 3 bases, and 10 bases separated the two germline ends. The chain's CDR3 is CASSSSGLYNEQFF. DNA for the CDR3: TGTGCCAGCAGCTCTTCGGGACTCTACAATGAGCAGTTCTTC.

The count of this clone is one. The V and J genes are TRBV15 and TRBJ1-4; TRBD1 matches 7 bases. Germline CDR1 and CDR2: LNHNV and YYDKDF (reference sequence). The V gene end was trimmed by 3 bases and the J gene end by 0 bases; junction bases not matched to a gene: 13. The CDR3 is made up of 19 amino acids. The CDR3 sequence: CATSSPRGAGGATNEKLFF. CDR3 in DNA: TGTGCCACCAGCAGCCCCAGGGGGGCAGGAGGTGCAACTAATGAAAAACTGTTTTTT.